The 14 T cell receptor beta chains listed next were all sequenced from one sample in a study of T-cell reconstitution after alpha-beta-depleted transplantation in children. Using unique molecular identifiers, the investigators prepared the TCRbeta library. TCRdb itself ran the PCR reads through MiXCR, one entry per CDR3 protein. Of about 240,000 distinct CDR3 sequences in the sample, more than 10% were seen once. This specimen consisted of PBMCs from the stem cell graft donor, obtained from the stem cell graft. The receptors originated from a human donor who donated a stem cell graft to a child with acute lymphoblastic leukemia.

This clonotype was detected many times. The chain is built from TRBV6-5 and TRBJ2-7; 8 bases fit TRBD2. The CDR3 runs to 18 residues. Germline V gene sequence: CDR1 MNHEY, CDR2 SVGAGI. The V gene end was trimmed by 0 bases and the J gene end by 0 bases; junction bases not matched to a gene: 10. The CDR3 sequence: CASSYSTAGGQPSYEQYF. The CDR3 DNA reads TGTGCCAGCAGTTACTCGACGGCGGGGGGCCAACCCTCCTACGAGCAGTACTTC.

This clonotype was detected ten times or more. The rearrangement links TRBV5-1 to TRBJ2-3; D uncertain. With 7 bases removed from V and 1 base from J, the gap between germline ends came to 16 bases. Germline V gene sequence: CDR1 SGHRS, CDR2 YFSETQ. The CDR3 is 15 residues long. CDR3 residues: CASSLQSGGTDTQYF. The CDR3 DNA sequence: TGCGCCAGCTCCCTCCAATCGGGCGGCACAGATACGCAGTATTTT.

This clonotype was seen repeatedly, ten times or more. V is TRBV29-1 and J is TRBJ1-2, with D possibly matching TRBD1 (5 bases). CDR1 is SQVTM and CDR2 is ANQGSEA in the germline V gene. Trimming stripped 0 bases from V and 5 bases from J, with 7 bases between. The CDR3 spans 12 residues. The CDR3 coding sequence is TGCAGCGTTGAAGAGGGGACTTATGGCTACACCTTC. It is translated as CSVEEGTYGYTF.

This clonotype was recorded many times. V and J are TRBV20-1 and TRBJ2-1; D gene unclear. Germline CDR1 and CDR2: DFQATT and SNEGSKA (reference sequence). CDR3 length equals 11 residues. Trimming took 4 bases from V and 10 from J, leaving 11 bases between them. CDR3 loop: CSANSRWEQFF. The CDR3 DNA sequence: TGCAGTGCTAACTCACGGTGGGAGCAGTTCTTC.

This clonotype has ten or more counts. The chain employs TRBV29-1 and TRBJ2-7, with TRBD2 as a possible D gene (6 bases). Looked up from germline, CDR1 is SQVTM and CDR2 is ANQGSEA. The CDR3 extends over 12 amino acids. The germline V and J ends were trimmed by 6 bases and 6 bases, with 15 bases remaining between them. The CDR3 coding sequence is TGCAGCGTAGGGATCTCAGCGGGCGAGCAGTACTTC. It translates to CSVGISAGEQYF.

This clonotype has ten or more counts. This chain joins TRBV27 and TRBJ2-5, with 8 bases lining up with TRBD1. J lost 1 base, V lost 6 bases, and 13 bases had no gene match. The CDR3 consists of 17 residues. Germline assignment: CDR1 MNHEY and CDR2 SMNVEV (reference sequence). CDR3 protein: CASRLGGRDRLQETQYF. The CDR3 DNA reads as TGTGCCAGCAGACTAGGGGGCCGGGACAGGCTCCAAGAGACCCAGTACTTC.

The chain couples TRBV7-8 to TRBJ2-7; a possible D gene is TRBD1 (6 bases). Germline V CDR1 and CDR2: SGHVS, FQNEAQ. Trimming removed 1 base at V and 4 bases at J, with 17 bases between. The CDR3 is made up of 16 amino acids. The CDR3 DNA follows: TGTGCCAGCAGCTTAGTCGTCGGGACAATCCTTTACGAGCAGTACTTC. Amino acid sequence: CASSLVVGTILYEQYF.

This clonotype has at least ten counts. The genes are TRBV10-3 and TRBJ2-7; D is uncertain. Per the germline V gene, CDR1 is ENHRY and CDR2 is SYGVKD. V shed 3 bases and J shed 4 bases, with 7 bases lying between them. This CDR3 region has 12 residues. DNA for the CDR3: TGTGCCATCAGTGAAACGCGGTACGAGCAGTACTTC. Its protein is CAISETRYEQYF.

The chain recombines TRBV6-5 with TRBJ1-4; 10 nucleotides align to TRBD1. The trim removed 4 bases at V and 6 bases at J, leaving 8 bases unmatched. The CDR3 length is 16 residues. The V gene's germline CDR1 is MNHEY and CDR2 SVGAGI. The CDR3 region is CASSSLTGTGDEKLFF. The DNA of the CDR3 is TGTGCCAGCAGTTCACTGACCGGGACAGGGGATGAAAAACTGTTTTTT.

This clonotype has a count of ten or more. The genes are TRBV5-1 and TRBJ2-5; D could derive from TRBD1 or TRBD2 (5 bases each). The V gene's germline CDR1 is SGHRS and CDR2 YFSETQ. Trimming left V 4 bases short and J 5 bases short, with 15 bases between. CDR3 length: 14 residues. CDR3 in DNA: TGCGCCAGCAGCCCCCGGGGCCTCCAGGAGACCCAGTACTTC. Translation gives CASSPRGLQETQYF.

This clonotype was seen repeatedly, ten times or more. The V gene is TRBV7-9, the J gene TRBJ1-1; D is ambiguous. Germline V gene lookup returns CDR1 SEHNR and CDR2 FQNEAQ (reference sequence). This CDR3 comprises 14 residues. V lost 5 bases to trimming and J lost 0 bases, with 10 bases between them. For the CDR3, the DNA is TGTGCCAGCAGCCCCCCGGCCATGAACACTGAAGCTTTCTTT. The encoded protein is CASSPPAMNTEAFF.

This clonotype was picked up many times. This chain links TRBV6-5 with TRBJ2-7; 10 bases map to TRBD1. Unmatched junction bases numbered 1, after V lost 0 bases and J lost 2 bases. The germline CDR1 and CDR2 sequences are MNHEY and SVGAGI. This CDR3 contains 15 residues. The CDR3 bases are TGTGCCAGCAGTTACTCAGACAGGGGGCCCTACGAGCAGTACTTC. This translates into CASSYSDRGPYEQYF.

The sample holds many counts of this clonotype. The chain uses TRBV20-1 and TRBJ2-5; 8 nucleotides agree with TRBD1. Germline trimming cut 6 bases from V and 2 bases from J; bases unmatched to any gene: 14. Germline-derived CDR1 and CDR2 are DFQATT and SNEGSKA (reference sequence). The CDR3 spans 16 residues. CDR3 sequence: CSARTPTGGRQETQYF. As DNA, the CDR3 is TGCAGTGCCAGGACCCCAACAGGGGGGAGGCAAGAGACCCAGTACTTC.

This clonotype occurred many times. The chain combines TRBV7-2 with TRBJ2-1; either TRBD1 or TRBD2 may fit D (5 bases each). Deletions cut 5 bases from V and 0 bases from J, with 11 bases between. The CDR3 consists of 15 residues. The V gene's germline CDR1 is SGHTA and CDR2 FQGNSA. Here the CDR3 reads CASSRGRSSYNEQFF. CDR3 in DNA: TGTGCCAGCAGCCGGGGCAGGAGCTCCTACAATGAGCAGTTCTTC.